The clone carrying this TCR beta chain was observed a handful of times. The data were taken from a study of blood T cell repertoires in COVID-19. CDR3 length: 13 residues. Germline lookup yields CDR1 SGHRS and CDR2 YFSETQ. Trimming removed 2 bases at V and 5 bases at J, with 11 bases between. Profiling relied on immunoSEQ multiplex PCR, and the TCRdb table lists in-frame clones only, not all of them. The table records 100,000 to 150,000 clones, 80% of them present only once. The sequence was collected from a man between 65 and 85 years old with acute or convalescent COVID-19. Sequencing was carried out using peripheral blood. V is TRBV5-1 and J is TRBJ2-7, with no clear D. The CDR3 DNA reads as TGCGCCAGCAGCTTTTCCCAGGCCAACGAGCAGTACTTC. Protein product: CASSFSQANEQYF.